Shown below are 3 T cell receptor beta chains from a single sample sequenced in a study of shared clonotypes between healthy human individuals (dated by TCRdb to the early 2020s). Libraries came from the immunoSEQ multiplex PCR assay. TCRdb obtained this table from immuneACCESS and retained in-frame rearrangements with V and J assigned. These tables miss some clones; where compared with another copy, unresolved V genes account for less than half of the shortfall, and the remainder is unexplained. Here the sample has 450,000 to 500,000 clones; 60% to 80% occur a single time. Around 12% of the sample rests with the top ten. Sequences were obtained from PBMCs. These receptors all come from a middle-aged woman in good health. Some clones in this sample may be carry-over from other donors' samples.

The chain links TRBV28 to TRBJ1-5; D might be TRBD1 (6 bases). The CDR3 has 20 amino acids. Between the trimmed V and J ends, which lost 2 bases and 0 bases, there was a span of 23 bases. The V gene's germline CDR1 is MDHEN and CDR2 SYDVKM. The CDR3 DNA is TGTGCCAGCAGTTTAGGGTCCCTCCTAGGACAGCCGTATAGCAATCAGCCCCAGCATTTT. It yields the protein CASSLGSLLGQPYSNQPQHF.

CDR3 amino acids: CASSPGQGAQYF. The CDR3 DNA reads TGTGCCAGCAGCCCGGGACAGGGGGCCCAGTACTTC. The chain combines TRBV11-2 with TRBJ2-5; 11 nucleotides match TRBD1. The CDR3 spans 12 residues. Germline assignment: CDR1 SGHAT and CDR2 FQNNGV. V lost 5 bases and J lost 9; bases outside the gene matches: 2.

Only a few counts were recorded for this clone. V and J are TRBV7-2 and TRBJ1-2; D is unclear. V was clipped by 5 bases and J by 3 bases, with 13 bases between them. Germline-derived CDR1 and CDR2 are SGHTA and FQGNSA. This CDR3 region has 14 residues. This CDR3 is CASSASLSDYGYTF. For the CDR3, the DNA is TGTGCCAGCAGCGCCTCTCTATCTGACTATGGCTACACCTTC.